Only a few counts were recorded for the clone carrying this T cell receptor beta chain. Its antigen is unknown. This specimen comes from a study of T cells after yellow fever vaccination. General observations from the study: Repertoires sorted by FACS could include abundant clonotypes that are contaminants from the bulk population.

TCRdb reprocessed the 5' RACE reads with MiXCR, giving one entry per CDR3 protein. The sample holds about 330,000 distinct CDR3 sequences; roughly 4.3% are singletons and the top ten take 20% to 25%. The V end was cut by 5 bases, the J end by 2 bases, with 13 bases between. The CDR3 runs 14 residues. CDR1 is SGHAT and CDR2 is FQNNGV in the germline V gene. The gene calls are TRBV11-2 and TRBJ2-7; D unresolved. This specimen consisted of PBMCs, obtained 5 days after the yellow fever booster vaccination. This clonotype was sampled from a man aged 18 to 29 who received the YFV17D yellow fever vaccine. In DNA, the CDR3 is TGTGCCAGCAGCCCCGACTGGGGAACCTACGAGCAGTACTTC. Translation: CASSPDWGTYEQYF.